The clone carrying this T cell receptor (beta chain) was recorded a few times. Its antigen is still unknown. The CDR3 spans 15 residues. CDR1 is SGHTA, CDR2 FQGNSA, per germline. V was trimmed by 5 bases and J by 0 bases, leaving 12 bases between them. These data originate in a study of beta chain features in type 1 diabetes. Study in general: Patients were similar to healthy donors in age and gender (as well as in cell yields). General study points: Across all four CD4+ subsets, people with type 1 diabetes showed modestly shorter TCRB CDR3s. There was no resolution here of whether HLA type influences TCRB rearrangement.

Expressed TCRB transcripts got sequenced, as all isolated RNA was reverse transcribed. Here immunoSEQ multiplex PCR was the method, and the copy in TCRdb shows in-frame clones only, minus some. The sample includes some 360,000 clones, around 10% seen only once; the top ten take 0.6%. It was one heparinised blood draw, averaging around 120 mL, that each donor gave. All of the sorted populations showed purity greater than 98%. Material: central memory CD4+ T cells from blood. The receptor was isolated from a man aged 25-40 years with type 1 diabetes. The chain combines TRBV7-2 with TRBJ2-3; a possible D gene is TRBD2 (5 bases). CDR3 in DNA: TGTGCCAGCAGCCCAGACTATTCTAGCACAGATACGCAGTATTTT. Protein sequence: CASSPDYSSTDTQYF. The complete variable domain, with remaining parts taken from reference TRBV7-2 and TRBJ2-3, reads GAGVSQSPSNKVTEKGKDVELRCDPISGHTALYWYRQSLGQGLEFLIYFQGNSAPDKSGLPSDRFSAERTGGSVSTLTIQRTQQEDSAVYLCASSPDYSSTDTQYFGPGTRLTVL.